This T cell receptor (beta chain) was retrieved from a study of blood T cell repertoires in COVID-19. CDR1 MNHNY and CDR2 SVGAGI come from the germline V gene (reference sequence). This CDR3 comprises 14 residues. With 0 bases removed from V and 5 bases from J, the gap between germline ends came to 10 bases. Repertoires were generated with immunoSEQ multiplex PCR, while TCRdb's copy carries only in-frame clones and drops some. This table holds roughly 100,000 clones, roughly 87% found once. V usage is TRBV6-6 and J usage is TRBJ1-2, with D uncertain. The TCR was taken from a human donor in a cohort sampled during active COVID-19. Sequencing used peripheral blood. CDR3 in DNA: TGTGCCAGCAGTTACTCAAACAGCTTGTATGGCTACACCTTC. Translating it yields CASSYSNSLYGYTF.